The clone carrying this T cell receptor (beta chain) showed up many times. The data were taken from a study of Graves' ophthalmopathy and Graves' hyperthyroidism. From RNA, the CDR3 regions of TCR beta chains were amplified and sequenced. Second-round multiplex PCR came after first-round RT-PCR with HTBI primers. TCRdb re-derived calls from the multiplex PCR reads in MiXCR, one entry per CDR3 protein. The repertoire has about 550,000 distinct CDR3 sequences, about 35% of them found once; the top ten carry 3.5% to 5%. Pregnancy or lactation, uncontrolled infections and other autoimmune diseases were grounds for excluding patients. Orbital computed tomography and thyroid ultrasound, along with TRAb, serum thyroxine and clinical symptoms, underpinned diagnosis. Sequenced material: peripheral blood or thyroid tissue (not recorded which). This receptor was obtained from an adult man with Graves' hyperthyroidism.

The CDR3 loop reads CASSRTYNQPQHF. CDR3 DNA sequence: TGTGCCAGCAGCAGGACATATAATCAGCCCCAGCATTTT. The rearrangement uses TRBV2 and TRBJ1-5, with TRBD1 as a possible D gene (5 bases). CDR1 and CDR2 from the germline V gene are SNHLY and FYNNEI. V lost 6 bases and J 4 bases, leaving 10 bases between the germline ends. This CDR3 is built from 13 residues.